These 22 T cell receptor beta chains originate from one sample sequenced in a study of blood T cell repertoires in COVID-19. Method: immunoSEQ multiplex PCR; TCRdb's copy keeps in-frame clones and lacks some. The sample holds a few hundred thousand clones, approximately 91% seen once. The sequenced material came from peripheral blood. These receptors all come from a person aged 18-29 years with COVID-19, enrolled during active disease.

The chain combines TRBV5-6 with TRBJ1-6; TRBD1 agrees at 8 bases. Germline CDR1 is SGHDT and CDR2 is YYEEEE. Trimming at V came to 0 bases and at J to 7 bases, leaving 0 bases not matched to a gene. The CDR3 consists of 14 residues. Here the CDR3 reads CASSLGTGNSPLHF. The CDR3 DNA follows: TGTGCCAGCAGCTTGGGGACAGGGAATTCACCCCTCCACTTT.

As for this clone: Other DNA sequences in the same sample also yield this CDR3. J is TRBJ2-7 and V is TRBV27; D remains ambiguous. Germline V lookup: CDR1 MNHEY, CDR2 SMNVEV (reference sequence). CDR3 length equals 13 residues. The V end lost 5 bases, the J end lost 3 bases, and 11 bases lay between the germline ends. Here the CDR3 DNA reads TGTGCCAGCAGTCTCGGAACGGGCTACGAGCAGTACTTC. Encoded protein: CASSLGTGYEQYF.

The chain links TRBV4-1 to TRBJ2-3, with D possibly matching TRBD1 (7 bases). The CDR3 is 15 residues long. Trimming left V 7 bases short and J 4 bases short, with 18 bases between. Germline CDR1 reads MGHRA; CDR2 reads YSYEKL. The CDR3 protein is CASTTGRGVADTQYF. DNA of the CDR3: TGCGCCAGCACCACCGGCAGGGGGGTGGCAGATACGCAGTATTTT.

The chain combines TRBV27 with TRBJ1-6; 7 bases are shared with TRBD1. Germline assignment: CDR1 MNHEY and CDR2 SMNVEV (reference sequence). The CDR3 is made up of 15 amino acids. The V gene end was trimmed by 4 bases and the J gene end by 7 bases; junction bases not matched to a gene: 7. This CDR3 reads CASSSPTGRNSPLHF. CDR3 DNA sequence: TGTGCCAGCAGTTCCCCGACAGGGAGGAATTCACCCCTCCACTTT.

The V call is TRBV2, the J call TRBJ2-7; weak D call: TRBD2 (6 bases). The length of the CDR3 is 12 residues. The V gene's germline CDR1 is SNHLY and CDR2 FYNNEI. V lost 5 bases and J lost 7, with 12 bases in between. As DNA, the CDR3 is TGTGCCAGCAGTCTGAGGGCGGGGGAGCAGTACTTC. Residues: CASSLRAGEQYF.

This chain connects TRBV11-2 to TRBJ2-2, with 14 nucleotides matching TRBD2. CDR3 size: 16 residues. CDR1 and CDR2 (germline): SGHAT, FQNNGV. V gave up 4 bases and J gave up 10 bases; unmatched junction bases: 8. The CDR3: CASSYGGLAGALELFF. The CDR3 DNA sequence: TGTGCCAGCAGCTACGGGGGACTAGCGGGAGCTCTGGAGCTGTTTTTT.

The CDR3 DNA sequence: TGTGCCAGCAGCGTCGTAGCGGGGCCAGATACGCAGTATTTT. Its protein product is CASSVVAGPDTQYF. V is TRBV11-2 and J is TRBJ2-3, with 8 positions matching TRBD2. V shed 5 bases and J 4 bases; nucleotides not matched to a gene: 5. Germline loops: CDR1 SGHAT, CDR2 FQNNGV. CDR3 length: 14 amino acids. Combining the CDR3 with reference TRBV11-2 and TRBJ2-3 gives the whole variable domain EAGVAQSPRYKIIEKRQSVAFWCNPISGHATLYWYQQILGQGPKLLIQFQNNGVVDDSQLPKDRFSAERLKGVDSTLKIQPAKLEDSAVYLCASSVVAGPDTQYFGPGTRLTVL.

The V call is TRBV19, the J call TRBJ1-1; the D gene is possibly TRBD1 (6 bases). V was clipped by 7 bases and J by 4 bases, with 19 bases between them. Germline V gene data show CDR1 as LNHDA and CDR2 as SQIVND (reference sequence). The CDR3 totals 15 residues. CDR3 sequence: CASIMGASSRTEAFF. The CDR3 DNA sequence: TGTGCCAGTATTATGGGGGCCTCCTCTCGCACTGAAGCTTTCTTT.

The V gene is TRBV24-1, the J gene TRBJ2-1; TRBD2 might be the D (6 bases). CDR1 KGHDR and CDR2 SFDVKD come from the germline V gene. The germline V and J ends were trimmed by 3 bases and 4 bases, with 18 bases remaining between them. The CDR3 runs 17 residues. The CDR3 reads CATSDRRLADEYNEQFF. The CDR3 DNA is TGTGCCACCAGTGATCGCCGGTTAGCGGACGAATACAATGAGCAGTTCTTC.

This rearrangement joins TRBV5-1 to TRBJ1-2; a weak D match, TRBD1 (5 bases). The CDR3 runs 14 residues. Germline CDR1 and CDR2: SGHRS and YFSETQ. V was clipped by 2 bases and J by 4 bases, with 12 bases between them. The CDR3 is CASSLGGESYGYTF. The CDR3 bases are TGCGCCAGCAGCTTAGGAGGGGAGAGCTATGGCTACACCTTC.

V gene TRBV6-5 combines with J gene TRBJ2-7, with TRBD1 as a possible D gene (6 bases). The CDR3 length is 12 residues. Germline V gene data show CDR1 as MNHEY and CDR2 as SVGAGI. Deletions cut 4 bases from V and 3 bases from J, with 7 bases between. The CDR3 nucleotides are TGTGCCAGCAGTTCACAGGGCTACGAGCAGTACTTC. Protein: CASSSQGYEQYF.

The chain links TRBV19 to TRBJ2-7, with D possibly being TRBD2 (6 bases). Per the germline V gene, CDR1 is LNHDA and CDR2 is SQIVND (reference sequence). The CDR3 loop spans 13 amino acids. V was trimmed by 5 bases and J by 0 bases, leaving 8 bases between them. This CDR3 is CASSAGSSYEQYF. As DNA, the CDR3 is TGTGCCAGTAGTGCCGGGAGCTCCTACGAGCAGTACTTC.

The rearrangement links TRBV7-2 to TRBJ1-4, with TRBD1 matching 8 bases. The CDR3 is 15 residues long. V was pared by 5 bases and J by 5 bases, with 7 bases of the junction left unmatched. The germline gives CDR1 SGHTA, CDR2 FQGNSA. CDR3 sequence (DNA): TGTGCCAGCAGCGGATGGACAGGGCGGAATGAAAAACTGTTTTTT. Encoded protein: CASSGWTGRNEKLFF.

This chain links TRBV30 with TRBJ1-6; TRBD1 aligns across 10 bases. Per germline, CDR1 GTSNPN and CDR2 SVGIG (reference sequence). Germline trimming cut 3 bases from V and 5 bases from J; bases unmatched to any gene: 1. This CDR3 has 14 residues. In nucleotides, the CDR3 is TGTGCCTGGAGGGGACAGGGGAATAATTCACCCCTCCACTTT. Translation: CAWRGQGNNSPLHF.

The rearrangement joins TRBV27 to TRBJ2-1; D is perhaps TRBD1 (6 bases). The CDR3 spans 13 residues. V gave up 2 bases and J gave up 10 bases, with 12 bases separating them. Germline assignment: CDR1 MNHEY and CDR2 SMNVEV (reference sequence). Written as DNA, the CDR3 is TGTGCCAGCAGTTTAGTTTACAGGGAGGAGCAGTTCTTC. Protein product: CASSLVYREEQFF.

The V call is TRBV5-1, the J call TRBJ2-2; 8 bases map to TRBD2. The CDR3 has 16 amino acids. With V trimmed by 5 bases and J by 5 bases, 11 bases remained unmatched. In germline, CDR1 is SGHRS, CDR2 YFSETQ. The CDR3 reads CASRSETSGFTGELFF. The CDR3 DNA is TGCGCCAGCAGATCGGAAACTAGCGGTTTTACCGGGGAGCTGTTTTTT.

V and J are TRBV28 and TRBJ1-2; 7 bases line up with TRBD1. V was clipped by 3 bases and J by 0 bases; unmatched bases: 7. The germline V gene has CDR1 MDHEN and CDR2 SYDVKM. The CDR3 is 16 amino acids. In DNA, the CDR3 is TGTGCCAGCAGTTTCCCTACGGGGACAGCTAACTATGGCTACACCTTC. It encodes CASSFPTGTANYGYTF.

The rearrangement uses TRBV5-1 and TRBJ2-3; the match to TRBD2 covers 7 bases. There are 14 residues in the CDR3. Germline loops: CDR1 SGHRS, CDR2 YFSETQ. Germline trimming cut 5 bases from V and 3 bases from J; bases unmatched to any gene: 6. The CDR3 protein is CASRNPGGTDTQYF. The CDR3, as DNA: TGCGCCAGCAGAAACCCGGGGGGTACAGATACGCAGTATTTT.

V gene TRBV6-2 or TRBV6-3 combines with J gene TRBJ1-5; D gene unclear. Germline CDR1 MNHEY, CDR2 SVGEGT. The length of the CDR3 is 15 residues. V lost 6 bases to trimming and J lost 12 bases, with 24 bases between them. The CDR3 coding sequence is TGTGCCAGCAGCCAACGCCACATTCCCGCAACCCTCCAGCATTTT. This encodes CASSQRHIPATLQHF.

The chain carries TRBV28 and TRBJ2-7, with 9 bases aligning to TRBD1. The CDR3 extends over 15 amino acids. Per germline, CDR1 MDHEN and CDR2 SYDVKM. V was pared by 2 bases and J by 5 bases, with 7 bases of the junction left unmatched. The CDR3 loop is CASSLPGTGMDEQYF. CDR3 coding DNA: TGTGCCAGCAGTTTACCGGGGACAGGGATGGACGAGCAGTACTTC.

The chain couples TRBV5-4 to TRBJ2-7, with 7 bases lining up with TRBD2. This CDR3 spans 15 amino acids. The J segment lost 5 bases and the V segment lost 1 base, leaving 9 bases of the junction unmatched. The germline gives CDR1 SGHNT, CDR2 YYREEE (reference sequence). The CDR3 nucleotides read TGTGCCAGCAGCTTGTGGGGGAGGGGAACGAACGAGCAGTACTTC. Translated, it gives CASSLWGRGTNEQYF.

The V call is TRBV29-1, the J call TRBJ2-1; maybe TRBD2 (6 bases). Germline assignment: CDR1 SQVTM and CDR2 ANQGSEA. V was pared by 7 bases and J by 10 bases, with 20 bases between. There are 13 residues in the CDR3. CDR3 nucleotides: TGCAGCGGAAAAAGGGCTAGCGTGGACGAGCAGTTCTTC. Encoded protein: CSGKRASVDEQFF.